What follows describes a single T cell receptor beta chain. The sample originates from a study of blood T cell repertoires in COVID-19. Study-level background: Italy, Spain and the United States were the sources of the convalescent and acute COVID-19 samples. PBMCs, B-cell-depleted T cells, or T cells provided the cDNA or gDNA that made up the material.

Per the authors' pipeline: It was from reference gene primer amplification that nucleated cell counts were estimated. Here immunoSEQ multiplex PCR was the method, and the copy in TCRdb shows in-frame clones only, minus some. V and J calls and clone size are copied from that table; D and trimming were computed from the DNA. The sample holds about 150,000 clones, around 83% seen once. Looked up from germline, CDR1 is SGHTA and CDR2 is FQGTGA. This CDR3 comprises 16 residues. The V end lost 5 bases, the J end lost 9 bases, and 25 bases lay between the germline ends. V is TRBV7-3 and J is TRBJ1-1; D is ambiguous. This clonotype was obtained from a woman over 75 with acute or convalescent COVID-19. The source material was peripheral blood. This chain's CDR3 is CASSRQPLRAGGKAFF. The CDR3 region has the DNA TGTGCCAGCAGCCGTCAGCCGCTTCGAGCGGGCGGCAAAGCTTTCTTT.